This T cell receptor beta chain derives from a study of cytomegalovirus exposure and HLA in healthy donors (TCRdb year 2017). The study in broad terms: An earlier analysis of more than 550 of the donors reported 276 Gb of sequence data and around 120 million unique TCR beta sequences obtained from around 180 million T cells. About 300 gigabases of sequencing data and approximately 91 million unique TCR sequences made up an early release that covered several hundred HLA-typed donors. The genetic ancestry cluster associated with self-reported Caucasian donors included 81% of the roughly 360 genotyped donors. The study was designed to test whether signatures of past pathogen exposure could be identified by cataloging public T cell receptors. The study used immunosequencing to profile the T cell repertoires of approximately 640 subjects and linked those repertoires to cytomegalovirus serostatus. A separate validation cohort of roughly 110 different subjects was used in addition to the roughly 620-subject first cohort. High-throughput TCR immunosequencing, statistical association of individual TCRs with disease status, and machine learning were combined to predict cytomegalovirus infection status. A later analysis re-analyzed previously published TCR beta repertoires from about 730 donors and added high-resolution HLA genotyping to study TCR occurrence patterns. Rather than using new phenotypic data, the later analysis identified candidate immune exposures from TCR beta sequences and from how often those sequences occurred across donors. An earlier analysis of 587 of the donors applied high-throughput TCR beta sequencing to assess whether each TCR beta V gene segment acted as functional or pseudogenic. Donor age, sex, ethnicity and CMV serostatus were compiled alongside the repertoire data. In a later genetic analysis, genome-wide SNP genotypes for about 65% of the roughly 670 donors were used, and that subset was treated as a discovery cohort. All discovery cohort repertoires had been generated on a single sequencing platform. HLA typing included class I and class II loci at four-digit resolution. The number of typed donors differed by locus: 629-630 for A, B, C, DRB1 and DQB1; 500 to 550 for DQA1; 606 for DPA1; and about 450 for DPB1. Several DR-DQ haplotypes were handled as single units for association and clustering because linkage in the cohort was strong. Across some 400 genotyped donors of the cohort, an average of about 240,000 unique TCR beta nucleotide sequences per donor were sequenced, and about a sixth of those sequences were non-productive.

Here is what the overall study found, with its caveats: According to the authors, the approach could potentially be generalized to other disease states and immunological phenotypes. In a later analysis, about 16,000 TCR beta sequences were associated with specific HLA alleles at a false discovery rate of 0.05. The classifier was reported to diagnose cytomegalovirus status with high specificity and sensitivity in both the original and validation cohorts. A later genetic analysis associated a missense DCLRE1C variant with V-gene and J-gene trimming of TCR beta chains, and an independent cohort replicated the association. The earlier analysis of almost 600 of the donors excluded over 15 rarely observed V segments, including chromosome 9 orphons, because counts were too low. Because HLA typing was unavailable for some donors at each locus, only the typed subset was used in association tests. Correlated functional status among segregating V segments might be attributable to linkage disequilibrium, but an unknown experimental factor could not be ruled out. In this cohort, only TCR beta chains were sequenced, and detectable features were limited by the absence of alpha or paired-chain data. While some public TCRs were present in many individuals, most TCR sequences turned up only very rarely across donors. In a later analysis, HLA-associated TCR beta chains showed more clonal expansion and lower generation probabilities than non-associated chains that were equally common. The sequencing pipeline was judged likely to have produced a cluster of highly shared sequence variants as a technical artifact. An earlier analysis of some 560 of the donors showed that most TCR beta V segments appeared in productive rearrangements either about 90% or about 30% of the time, which broadly matched IMGT annotations. Strong co-occurrence of HLA alleles, especially DR and DQ, made assigning TCR associations to individual alleles difficult. CMV serostatus was the only immune exposure information available for the cohort. According to a later genetic analysis, donors in an Asian-associated ancestry cluster had fewer N-insertions in productive TCRs than the roughly 670-donor mean. In vitro tests confirmed that three of the cytomegalovirus-associated TCR beta chains recognize cytomegalovirus antigens. A total of fewer than 200 TCR beta chains were listed by the study as associated with cytomegalovirus. According to a later analysis, TCR association rates differed among HLA loci, with DRB1 alleles showing the most associated TCRs and HLA-C alleles showing the fewest. Because the 87-base-pair reads could not distinguish some IMGT-functional V segments, including TRBV6-2 and TRBV6-3, those segments were excluded. Presence/absence analyses assumed roughly uniform sequencing depth across donors, an assumption that may not hold. According to a later analysis, parvovirus B19, influenza, CMV and Epstein-Barr virus appeared linked to several top co-occurrence clusters. A further reported finding was that TCR beta sequences accurately predicted the HLA-A and HLA-B alleles for most subjects in the first cohort. According to a later analysis, most CMV-associated TCR beta chains appeared to be HLA-restricted, and the HLA associations seemed to be driven largely by CMV exposure.

Library construction relied on the immunoSEQ multiplex PCR assay. For the multiplex PCR, a mixture combining 60 forward primers for TCR Vbeta segments and 13 reverse primers for TCR Jbeta segments was used. The CDR3 region of rearranged TCR beta genes was amplified from genomic DNA by a multiplex PCR assay. The amplified TCR beta libraries were sequenced on the Illumina HiSeq System as 87-base-pair reads. Regarding the original processing steps: In a later analysis, about 80 million unique TCR beta chains were counted across the approximately 640 repertoires, and approximately 11 million of these chains were shared by at least two donors. Raw reads were error-corrected and collapsed into unique sequences with a nearest-neighbor algorithm that merged closely related sequences to remove PCR and sequencing errors. Alignment of CDR3 sequences to IMGT reference sequences was used to assign V, D and J gene segments. For a sequence to be retained, at least a six-nucleotide match to both a V gene segment and a J gene segment was required. Rearrangements were classified as productive when the CDR3 lacked stop codons and remained in frame with V and J, and all other rearrangements were classified as non-productive. CDR3 was defined according to IMGT convention as the region running from the second conserved V-encoded cysteine to the conserved J-encoded phenylalanine. The earlier analysis of about 590 of the donors excluded sequences that lacked an unambiguous match to a single V gene segment. In an earlier analysis of approximately 560 of the donors, a V segment was called functional when productive rearrangements were above 56.7%, and segregating when the standard deviation between donors exceeded 5%. A statistical classification framework was developed to diagnose cytomegalovirus status using the catalog of TCR beta chain sequences. In a later analysis, V and J genes were assigned by comparing TCR nucleotide sequences against IMGT/GENE-DB human TR gene sequences. A later analysis assigned CDR3 sequences and most-parsimonious VDJ recombination scenarios with the TCRdist pipeline. In a later analysis, each TCR beta chain was defined by its CDR3 amino acid sequence together with its V-gene family, and reads without a unique V-gene family were excluded. In a later analysis, approximately 640 highly shared, low-generation-probability nucleotide sequences were removed to address suspected cross-contamination and a sequencing artifact. A later analysis calculated a clonal expansion index for each public chain from normalized within-repertoire ranks of inferred template counts. In a later analysis, generation probabilities were computed with a VDJ recombination model fitted to out-of-frame rearrangements, and the resulting probabilities were checked against IGoR. A later analysis scored TCR-TCR, TCR-HLA and TCR-CMV co-occurrence with hypergeometric tests, applying a repertoire-size bias correction to TCR pairs. To estimate false discovery rates, a later analysis permuted the HLA or CMV assignments 20 times. In a later analysis, co-occurring TCRs were grouped using DBSCAN, and TCRdist sequence similarity was added for clustering within HLA-allele-positive subsets. Co-occurrence clustering excluded repertoires with fewer than 30,000 or more than 120,000 public chains, plus five with anomalous nucleotide sharing. This immuneACCESS table, as held by TCRdb, lists in-frame sequences with V and J called but not all clones. Of the missing ones, under half trace to an unresolved V gene in checked studies; the others have no known cause. V and J calls and clone size follow that table, whereas D and trimming were derived from the DNA. The sample table records 150,000 to 200,000 clones; roughly 79% of these occur just once. The ten largest make up about 1.6% of the sample.

This clone has only a few counts. No cognate antigen has been identified for it. Nothing much larger sits one base from this clone, and base qualities are not available. The cohort was made up of roughly 670 healthy bone marrow donors. At the time of sampling, all cohort members were nominally healthy, though unrecorded immune exposures were likely present. The donor tested CMV seronegative, placing the donor among the 350 to 400 seronegative members of the cohort. A peripheral blood sample was provided by each donor, and peripheral blood mononuclear cells were used for TCR beta sequencing. The Qiagen DNeasy Blood Extraction Kit was used to extract genomic DNA from the blood cell samples. Spanning cysteine to valine, the CDR3 consists of 14 amino acids. CDR3 DNA is the only sequence kept; it has 42 bases, read in frame from the first base. Trimming leaves V shorter by 0 bases and J shorter by 5 bases, with the junction holding 4 bases beyond the gene matches.

The sequence is built from TRBV23-1 and TRBJ2-7; TRBD1 aligns with 7 central bases. TRBV23-1 is classed as an ORF, of uncertain function. This receptor was taken from a man aged 35-49 years in good health and CMV-seronegative. Sequences were obtained from PBMCs. The bases are TGCGCCAGCAGTCAATCGAGGACAGGAGACGAGCAGTACGTC. Its protein reads: CASSQSRTGDEQYV.